This T cell receptor beta chain came from a study of blood T cell repertoires in COVID-19. Study as a whole: Sample material is recorded as cDNA or gDNA derived from T cells, B-cell-depleted T cells, or PBMCs.

V was pared by 0 bases and J by 1 base, with 17 bases of the junction left unmatched. The CDR3 consists of 20 residues. Germline CDR1 is MGHRA and CDR2 is YSYEKL. In the study's own analysis: Nucleated cell number was recorded as an estimate derived from reference gene primer amplification. The protocol was immunoSEQ multiplex PCR, while the TCRdb copy is restricted to in-frame clones and leaves out a portion. The D gene and trimming were derived from the DNA, and the V and J assignments and clone size from that table. The sample has a few hundred thousand clones, 80% to 90% seen once. V and J are TRBV4-1 and TRBJ1-1, with 7 bases that match TRBD1. The clonotype comes from a woman in her thirties who had been exposed to COVID-19. The sequencing sample was made of PBMCs or T cells enriched from blood (not recorded which). CDR3 loop: CASSQDLPGQRTRRNTEAFF. CDR3 coding DNA: TGCGCCAGCAGCCAAGATCTGCCGGGACAGAGGACCAGGCGGAACACTGAAGCTTTCTTT.